This T cell receptor (beta chain) was documented in a study of blood T cell repertoires in COVID-19. V lost 3 bases to trimming and J lost 0 bases, with 11 bases between them. Germline CDR1 and CDR2: SEHNR and FQNEAQ (reference sequence). The CDR3 covers 15 residues. Sequencing used immunoSEQ multiplex PCR; TCRdb keeps in-frame clones, though not all of them. The sample lists 180,000 or so clones, about 87% occurring once. The clonotype was recovered from a woman aged 45-60 years with acute or convalescent COVID-19. The sequenced material came from peripheral blood. This rearrangement joins TRBV7-9 to TRBJ1-2; D ambiguous. The CDR3: CASSFLLNANYGYTF. CDR3 DNA sequence: TGTGCCAGCAGCTTTCTACTAAACGCTAACTATGGCTACACCTTC.